One and the same sample provided the 9 T cell receptor beta chains below, sequenced in a study of siplizumab effects on memory and regulatory T cells. TCRdb keeps only in-frame clones here, not all; method: immunoSEQ multiplex PCR. The profile shows fewer than 85,000 clones, roughly 94% of them singletons. Sequencing was performed on CD8+ T cells sorted from blood. Receptors were obtained from a human donor in good health.

V gene TRBV30 combines with J gene TRBJ2-3; D ambiguous. Germline loops: CDR1 GTSNPN, CDR2 SVGIG (reference sequence). There are 19 residues in the CDR3. Trimming shortened V by 2 bases and J by 2 bases, and 26 bases separated the two germline ends. The CDR3 DNA is TGTGCCTGGAGTCTTGGTTTCCCTGTAGTATCGAGTAACACAGATACGCAGTATTTT. It codes for CAWSLGFPVVSSNTDTQYF.

This chain uses TRBV7-2 with TRBJ2-1; 10 bases fit TRBD2. Germline V gene data show CDR1 as SGHTA and CDR2 as FQGNSA. Trimming removed 5 bases from V and 7 bases from J; junction bases left unmatched: 5. This CDR3 spans 14 amino acids. CDR3 protein: CASSLLAGLNEQFF. The CDR3 DNA is TGTGCCAGCAGCCTACTAGCGGGGTTAAATGAGCAGTTCTTC.

The V and J genes are TRBV2 and TRBJ1-2; no reliable D call. This CDR3 has 13 residues. Trimming pared 4 bases from V and 8 bases from J, leaving 14 bases between. The V gene's germline CDR1 is SNHLY and CDR2 FYNNEI. In DNA, the CDR3 is TGTGCCAGCAGTGCAGGTCCCACGCGGGGCTACACCTTC. This gives the protein CASSAGPTRGYTF.

The rearrangement uses TRBV7-6 and TRBJ2-1, with D perhaps given as TRBD1 or TRBD2 (5 bases each). The V and J ends lost 2 bases and 5 bases respectively, with 16 bases between them. Germline loops: CDR1 SGHVS, CDR2 FNYEAQ. The CDR3 contains 16 residues. CDR3: CASSLLAGTGNNEQFF. CDR3 sequence (DNA): TGTGCCAGCAGCTTACTGGCCGGGACCGGAAACAATGAGCAGTTCTTC.

The rearrangement joins TRBV18 to TRBJ2-7; perhaps TRBD2 as D (7 bases). There are 16 residues in the CDR3. V was clipped by 5 bases and J by 2 bases, with 19 bases between them. In germline, CDR1 is KGHSH, CDR2 LQKENI. The CDR3, as DNA: TGTGCCAGCTCAACTGGGGGGGGCACATTAACCTACGAGCAGTACTTC. Its translation: CASSTGGGTLTYEQYF.

The V and J genes are TRBV27 and TRBJ2-7; D is ambiguous. Germline CDR1 is MNHEY and CDR2 is SMNVEV (reference sequence). Trimming left V 3 bases short and J 4 bases short, with 16 bases between. The CDR3 sequence is 15 residues long. The CDR3 DNA is TGTGCCAGCAGTTTCTTAGGTGCTGTGGCGTACGAGCAGTACTTC. Protein product: CASSFLGAVAYEQYF.

This chain links TRBV27 with TRBJ2-7; D is perhaps TRBD2 (7 bases). V shed 4 bases and J shed 2 bases, with 18 bases lying between them. Germline lookup yields CDR1 MNHEY and CDR2 SMNVEV (reference sequence). This CDR3 is 16 amino acids long. The CDR3 reads CASSWGGASVAYEQYF. CDR3 coding DNA: TGTGCCAGCAGTTGGGGGGGGGCTAGCGTAGCCTACGAGCAGTACTTC.

The J gene is TRBJ2-1, the V gene TRBV9; D is ambiguous. The CDR3 runs to 11 residues. The germline CDR1 and CDR2 sequences are SGDLS and YYNGEE. Trimming took off 5 bases at V and 5 bases at J, with 5 bases between the two ends. The CDR3 nucleotides read TGTGCCAGCAGTCCAGACAATGAGCAGTTCTTC. Translation gives CASSPDNEQFF.

This clone was observed a few times. The chain couples TRBV9 to TRBJ2-1, with D perhaps TRBD1 (7 bases). V was cut by 2 bases and J by 4 bases, with 16 bases left in between. Germline assignment: CDR1 SGDLS and CDR2 YYNGEE. The CDR3 is 16 amino acids. The CDR3 coding sequence is TGTGCCAGCAGCGTTGACCACAGGGGAGGTTACAATGAGCAGTTCTTC. This encodes CASSVDHRGGYNEQFF. The full variable domain, its missing parts supplied by reference TRBV9 and TRBJ2-1, is DSGVTQTPKHLITATGQRVTLRCSPRSGDLSVYWYQQSLDQGLQFLIQYYNGEERAKGNILERFSAQQFPDLHSELNLSSLELGDSALYFCASSVDHRGGYNEQFFGPGTRLTVL.